Below are 25 T cell receptor beta chains sequenced from a single sample in a study of blood T cell repertoires in COVID-19. Produced via immunoSEQ multiplex PCR; TCRdb's table is partial and in-frame only. Of 200,000 to 250,000 clones in the sample, around three quarters are singletons; the top ten hold around 7.7%. The sequencing input was peripheral blood. The receptors come from a woman in her 70s with acute or convalescent COVID-19.

CDR3 nucleotides: TGTGCCAGCAGCCCCGGGTCCGGATACGAGCAGTACTTC. The encoded protein is CASSPGSGYEQYF. This chain uses TRBV9 with TRBJ2-7; D gene uncertain. V gave up 4 bases and J gave up 4 bases, with 12 bases separating them. The CDR3 length is 13 residues. CDR1 and CDR2 from the germline V gene are SGDLS and YYNGEE. The complete variable domain, with remaining parts taken from reference TRBV9 and TRBJ2-7, reads DSGVTQTPKHLITATGQRVTLRCSPRSGDLSVYWYQQSLDQGLQFLIQYYNGEERAKGNILERFSAQQFPDLHSELNLSSLELGDSALYFCASSPGSGYEQYFGPGTRLTVT.

The V call is TRBV18, the J call TRBJ2-7, with a weak D call TRBD2 (7 bases). Germline V gene lookup returns CDR1 KGHSH and CDR2 LQKENI. This CDR3 has 15 residues. The ends were cut back, 3 bases at V and 9 bases at J, with 21 bases in the middle. The chain's CDR3 is CASSPPGKNRGAQYF. CDR3 bases: TGTGCCAGCTCACCCCCGGGAAAGAACCGGGGGGCGCAGTACTTC.

Only one count was recorded for this clone. The chain employs TRBV6-5 and TRBJ2-7; D possibly corresponds to TRBD1 (6 bases). This CDR3 is 14 amino acids long. Per germline, CDR1 MNHEY and CDR2 SVGAGI. The ends were cut back, 7 bases at V and 1 base at J, with 14 bases in the middle. The CDR3 nucleotides read TGTGCCAGCAACCCCCAGGGGCCGTCCTACGAGCAGTACGTC. Translation: CASNPQGPSYEQYV.

The rearrangement uses TRBV4-1 and TRBJ2-2, with TRBD2 matching over 9 bases. The CDR3 runs to 16 residues. Germline trimming cut 2 bases from V and 4 bases from J; bases unmatched to any gene: 5. Germline V gene lookup returns CDR1 MGHRA and CDR2 YSYEKL. The CDR3 coding sequence is TGCGCCAGCAGCCAAATTTTAGCGGGGGTCACCGGGGAGCTGTTTTTT. Encoded protein: CASSQILAGVTGELFF.

V gene TRBV20-1 combines with J gene TRBJ1-1; TRBD1 is a possible D gene (5 bases). The V gene lost 3 bases and the J gene lost 8 bases, with 10 bases spanning the gap. CDR3 length equals 11 residues. Looked up from germline, CDR1 is DFQATT and CDR2 is SNEGSKA (reference sequence). Here the CDR3 reads CSARGGGEAFF. In DNA form, the CDR3 reads TGCAGTGCTAGGGGCGGGGGAGAAGCTTTCTTT.

The chain employs TRBV5-4 and TRBJ1-6, with 7 positions matching TRBD1. Germline V gene sequence: CDR1 SGHNT, CDR2 YYREEE (reference sequence). The CDR3 is 15 residues long. Unmatched junction bases numbered 9, after V lost 2 bases and J lost 10 bases. DNA of the CDR3: TGTGCCAGCAGCTTAGGAGGGGGCGAGGTGTCACCCCTCCACTTT. Translated, it gives CASSLGGGEVSPLHF.

The V call is TRBV4-1, the J call TRBJ1-2, with 7 positions matching TRBD1. CDR1 MGHRA and CDR2 YSYEKL come from the germline V gene. CDR3 length: 17 residues. After removal of 0 bases from V and 4 bases from J, the junction contained 11 bases not matched to a gene. CDR3 sequence (DNA): TGCGCCAGCAGCCAAGATCCGGGGACAGAAGTTCTCTATGGCTACACCTTC. Protein sequence: CASSQDPGTEVLYGYTF.

The V gene is TRBV2, the J gene TRBJ2-3; D perhaps matches TRBD2 (5 bases). Trimming took off 3 bases at V and 2 bases at J, with 9 bases between the two ends. Germline values: CDR1 SNHLY, CDR2 FYNNEI. The CDR3 is 14 amino acids. The chain's CDR3 is CASSEPRVTDTQYF. CDR3 sequence (DNA): TGTGCCAGCAGTGAGCCGAGGGTCACAGATACGCAGTATTTT.

The chain combines TRBV5-1 with TRBJ2-5; 8 bases line up with TRBD1. The ends lost 3 bases at V and 5 bases at J; junction bases unmatched: 9. The CDR3 is 15 residues long. From germline, CDR1 is SGHRS and CDR2 YFSETQ. The CDR3 DNA reads as TGCGCCAGCAGCTACCCCGGACAGGGTAGGGAGACCCAGTACTTC. This sequence encodes CASSYPGQGRETQYF.

This clone was seen a few times. The chain carries TRBV6-6 and TRBJ2-1; D possibly corresponds to TRBD2 (6 bases). Deletions cut 0 bases from V and 5 bases from J, with 8 bases between. CDR3 size: 14 residues. Germline assignment: CDR1 MNHNY and CDR2 SVGAGI (reference sequence). This chain's CDR3 is CASSYSWGDNEQFF. CDR3 DNA sequence: TGTGCCAGCAGTTACTCATGGGGGGACAATGAGCAGTTCTTC.

In this sample, this clone is medium-sized. V is TRBV7-2 and J is TRBJ1-5; TRBD1 might be the D (6 bases). Per the germline V gene, CDR1 is SGHTA and CDR2 is FQGNSA. The V end was cut by 1 base, the J end by 6 bases, with 10 bases between. The length of the CDR3 is 14 residues. Written as DNA, the CDR3 is TGTGCCAGCAGCTTAGTGCCAGGGGTTCAGCCCCAGCATTTT. Protein product: CASSLVPGVQPQHF.

This chain links TRBV5-6 with TRBJ1-1, with D perhaps matching TRBD1 (5 bases). Germline lookup yields CDR1 SGHDT and CDR2 YYEEEE. V dropped 2 bases and J dropped 8 bases, with 10 bases sitting between them. This CDR3 spans 12 amino acids. CDR3: CASSFRVREAFF. The CDR3 nucleotides read TGTGCCAGCAGCTTCAGGGTAAGGGAAGCTTTCTTT.

This clone was observed a handful of times. The chain is built from TRBV10-3 and TRBJ2-2; 10 nucleotides align to TRBD2. The CDR3 contains 14 residues. The germline V gene encodes CDR1 ENHRY and CDR2 SYGVKD. V lost 6 bases, J lost 7 bases, and 5 bases stayed unmatched. The CDR3 DNA is TGTGCCATCAGAAGCGGGGGGGCCGACGGGGAGCTGTTTTTT. Its translation: CAIRSGGADGELFF.

Here the CDR3 reads CASSLPAGNKETQYF. CDR3 nucleotide sequence: TGTGCCAGCAGTCTCCCTGCGGGAAACAAGGAGACCCAGTACTTC. V is TRBV5-6 and J is TRBJ2-5; possibly TRBD2 for D (6 bases). Germline loops: CDR1 SGHDT, CDR2 YYEEEE. V lost 5 bases and J lost 5, with 19 bases in between. The CDR3 spans 15 residues.

This chain connects TRBV7-9 to TRBJ2-1; D gene ambiguous. Deletions cut 5 bases from V and 1 base from J, with 12 bases between. This CDR3 contains 15 residues. The germline V gene has CDR1 SEHNR and CDR2 FQNEAQ (reference sequence). CDR3 in amino acids: CASSPSTESYNEQFF. The CDR3 DNA is TGTGCCAGCAGCCCCTCGACGGAGTCCTACAATGAGCAGTTCTTC.

V gene TRBV29-1 combines with J gene TRBJ1-2; D uncertain. The V and J ends lost 5 bases and 8 bases respectively, with 12 bases between them. CDR1 and CDR2 (germline): SQVTM, ANQGSEA. This CDR3 region has 11 residues. The CDR3 region has the DNA TGCAGCGTTCCTCTGCCTGGCGGCTACACCTTC. This sequence encodes CSVPLPGGYTF.

The genes are TRBV2 and TRBJ2-1; possible D gene TRBD1, 5 bases. The length of the CDR3 is 13 residues. CDR1 is SNHLY and CDR2 is FYNNEI in the germline V gene. V was trimmed by 7 bases and J by 2 bases, leaving 9 bases between them. CDR3 in amino acids: CASIDRAYNEQFF. As DNA, the CDR3 is TGTGCCAGCATCGACAGAGCCTACAATGAGCAGTTCTTC.

J is TRBJ1-2 and V is TRBV6-6; 10 bases line up with TRBD1. V dropped 5 bases and J dropped 3; count of bases not matched to a gene: 3. Per germline, CDR1 MNHNY and CDR2 SVGAGI (reference sequence). CDR3 length: 14 residues. CDR3 in amino acids: CASSRQGADYGYTF. In DNA form, the CDR3 reads TGTGCCAGCAGTCGACAGGGGGCCGACTATGGCTACACCTTC.

The gene calls are TRBV7-9 and TRBJ2-3; 7 nucleotides align to TRBD2. The germline V gene encodes CDR1 SEHNR and CDR2 FQNEAQ (reference sequence). The CDR3 totals 16 residues. The J segment lost 4 bases and the V segment lost 5 bases, leaving 12 bases of the junction unmatched. The CDR3 region has the DNA TGTGCCAGCAGCGCTGGGGACTACGCCGGGGCAGATACGCAGTATTTT. It is translated as CASSAGDYAGADTQYF.

The table lists this clone with a few counts. The rearrangement uses TRBV28 and TRBJ1-2, with TRBD1 matching 9 bases. V gave up 6 bases and J gave up 3 bases; unmatched junction bases: 2. CDR3 length equals 13 residues. Germline CDR1 MDHEN, CDR2 SYDVKM. CDR3 residues: CASRTGGYYGYTF. Here the CDR3 DNA reads TGTGCCAGCAGAACAGGGGGCTACTATGGCTACACCTTC.

The V gene is TRBV10-3, the J gene TRBJ2-2; TRBD1 matches at 7 bases. This CDR3 spans 16 amino acids. J lost 4 bases, V lost 0 bases, and 5 bases had no gene match. The germline gives CDR1 ENHRY, CDR2 SYGVKD. The CDR3 protein is CAISESWDSLTGELFF. The CDR3 nucleotides read TGTGCCATCAGTGAGTCTTGGGACAGTCTCACCGGGGAGCTGTTTTTT.

The chain uses TRBV21-1 and TRBJ1-6; TRBD1, as called in the table, went unchecked against the DNA. TRBV21-1 is annotated as a pseudogene. The CDR3 totals 14 residues. For the CDR3, the DNA is TGTGCCAGCATCGGGGACACCCAGGAGTCACCCCTCCACTTT. Translation: CASIGDTQESPLHF.

The CDR3 region has the DNA TGTGCCACCAGTGTTGACAGCTCCTATGGCTACACCTTC. It is translated as CATSVDSSYGYTF. The rearrangement joins TRBV24-1 to TRBJ1-2; maybe TRBD1 (5 bases). V gave up 5 bases and J gave up 4 bases, with 10 bases separating them. The CDR3 runs 13 residues. Germline V CDR1 and CDR2: KGHDR, SFDVKD.

This chain links TRBV5-1 with TRBJ2-5, with TRBD2 matching 11 bases. Germline CDR1 SGHRS, CDR2 YFSETQ. The V gene end was trimmed by 2 bases and the J gene end by 5 bases; junction bases not matched to a gene: 8. The CDR3 consists of 16 residues. CDR3 sequence: CASSFVAGGRYETQYF. CDR3 sequence (DNA): TGCGCCAGCAGCTTTGTAGCGGGGGGGCGGTACGAGACCCAGTACTTC.

The chain links TRBV6-5 to TRBJ2-2; 10 bases map to TRBD1. V dropped 0 bases and J dropped 7; count of bases not matched to a gene: 5. Germline values: CDR1 MNHEY, CDR2 SVGAGI. This CDR3 spans 16 amino acids. CDR3 nucleotides: TGTGCCAGCAGTTACTCCCGGGACAGGGGTCACGGGGAGCTGTTTTTT. Protein: CASSYSRDRGHGELFF.